The T cell receptor (beta chain) under discussion was sequenced for a study of regulatory T cells in long-lasting Graves disease. Study-level background: Persistent Graves' disease required over 5 years of antithyroid drugs and positive TSH receptor antibodies. Study-wide points: No thyroid tissue was studied; the work used peripheral blood only. Patients with persistent disease shared 2,741 public clonotypes, outpacing the approximately 920 shared by new patients.

With iRepertoire HTBI primers and Arm-PCR of CDR3 regions, TCR beta libraries were built. TCRdb itself ran the multiplex PCR reads through MiXCR, one entry per CDR3 protein. Altogether about 660,000 distinct CDR3 sequences are present, 25% to 35% being singletons, with the ten largest covering under 55%. As to this clonotype: Its antigen is not identified.

Time point denoted: persistent/refractory GD, antithyroid drugs over 5 years with positive TRAb. The TCR library was made from RNA that had been extracted from PBMCs in TRIzol. The patient group derived from an endocrinology department in Xi'an, China. Material: peripheral blood mononuclear cells (PBMCs), obtained when the disease was refractory, from a patient treated with antithyroid drugs. The sequence derives from a female donor with Graves disease.

CDR3 loop: CASSASTSGRVSWEQFF. The CDR3 DNA sequence: TGTGCCAGCAGCGCGTCGACTAGCGGGAGAGTGTCATGGGAGCAGTTCTTC. The chain uses TRBV9 and TRBJ2-1, with 12 bases aligning to TRBD2. V dropped 3 bases and J dropped 10; count of bases not matched to a gene: 14. This CDR3 is built from 17 residues. In germline, CDR1 is SGDLS, CDR2 YYNGEE.